The next 24 T cell receptor beta chains were all read from a single sample in a study of blood T cells in healthy people across ages. With a J-beta primer mix and a sample-barcoded 5' primer, a second PCR ran about 7 to 12 cycles. One entry per CDR3 protein results from TCRdb running MiXCR on the 5' RACE reads. This table has hundreds of thousands of distinct CDR3 sequences, over 20% appearing once. The sample comprised blood. These receptors were taken from a man between 70 and 80 years old in good health.

This clonotype showed up just a few times. The gene calls are TRBV10-3 and TRBJ1-4, with TRBD1 as a possible D gene (5 bases). CDR3 length: 11 amino acids. CDR1 is ENHRY, CDR2 SYGVKD, per germline. V lost 2 bases and J 11 bases, leaving 6 bases between the germline ends. CDR3 bases: TGTGCCATCAGTGAGGGGGGGAAACTGTTTTTT. Its translation is CAISEGGKLFF.

J is TRBJ1-1 and V is TRBV9; D uncertain. The germline V gene encodes CDR1 SGDLS and CDR2 YYNGEE. There are 13 residues in the CDR3. V was shortened by 4 bases and J by 5 bases, with 12 bases between the two germline ends. This chain's CDR3 is CASSSQPGTEAFF. CDR3 coding DNA: TGTGCCAGCAGCTCACAGCCTGGAACTGAAGCTTTCTTT.

This clonotype was picked up a small number of times. The V gene is TRBV28, the J gene TRBJ1-5, with D tentatively TRBD1 (6 bases). V lost 7 bases to trimming and J lost 4 bases, with 14 bases between them. Germline-derived CDR1 and CDR2 are MDHEN and SYDVKM. The CDR3 runs to 14 residues. CDR3 residues: CASTPGGRNQPQHF. The CDR3 DNA follows: TGTGCCAGCACCCCCGGGGGGCGAAATCAGCCCCAGCATTTT.

The rearrangement uses TRBV5-1 and TRBJ1-1, with a weak D call TRBD1 (5 bases). V was pared by 3 bases and J by 0 bases, with 15 bases between. There are 16 residues in the CDR3. Germline V gives CDR1 SGHRS, CDR2 YFSETQ. Here the CDR3 reads CASSSRGVAVNTEAFF. Written as DNA, the CDR3 is TGCGCCAGCAGCTCCAGAGGGGTGGCGGTGAACACTGAAGCTTTCTTT.

This clonotype occurred once. The V gene is TRBV6-6, the J gene TRBJ2-5; D remains unclear. The CDR3 totals 13 residues. Germline CDR1 reads MNHNY; CDR2 reads SVGAGI (reference sequence). V lost 7 bases to trimming and J lost 5 bases, with 14 bases between them. This chain's CDR3 is CASTMGPRETQYF. CDR3 DNA: TGTGCCAGCACCATGGGCCCCCGGGAGACCCAGTACTTC.

This chain uses TRBV6-1 with TRBJ2-3; 7 bases map to TRBD2. Germline CDR1 MNHNS, CDR2 SASEGT. V trimming: 5 bases; J trimming: 2 bases; junction bases outside the gene matches: 10. The CDR3 extends over 16 amino acids. CDR3 amino acids: CASSHASSGPTDTQYF. The DNA of the CDR3 is TGTGCCAGCAGTCATGCCTCTAGCGGCCCCACAGATACGCAGTATTTT.

This clonotype showed up just a few times. The rearrangement uses TRBV5-6 and TRBJ2-1; 10 positions match TRBD2. Trimming took 1 base from V and 7 from J; bases not matched to a gene: 5. CDR1 and CDR2 (germline): SGHDT, YYEEEE. There are 15 residues in the CDR3. This CDR3 is CASSLILAGPNEQFF. The CDR3 DNA is TGTGCCAGCAGCTTGATACTAGCGGGGCCAAATGAGCAGTTCTTC. Looking up the rest from reference TRBV5-6 and TRBJ2-1 gives the full variable domain: DAGVTQSPTHLIKTRGQQVTLRCSPKSGHDTVSWYQQALGQGPQFIFQYYEEEERQRGNFPDRFSGHQFPNYSSELNVNALLLGDSALYLCASSLILAGPNEQFFGPGTRLTVL.

For the CDR3, the DNA is TGTGCCAGCAGTTTATATCGTACAGGAGGCAATCAGCCCCAGCATTTT. It specifies CASSLYRTGGNQPQHF. The chain links TRBV12-3 or TRBV12-4 to TRBJ1-5, with D possibly TRBD1 on 5 matching bases. V lost 2 bases and J lost 2, with 13 bases in between. CDR3 length: 16 amino acids.

The chain couples TRBV7-2 to TRBJ2-2; 15 bases are a match to TRBD2. This CDR3 contains 19 residues. Germline CDR1 is SGHTA and CDR2 is FQGNSA. The J segment lost 1 base and the V segment lost 5 bases, leaving 8 bases of the junction unmatched. CDR3 nucleotides: TGTGCCAGCAGCCCACGATGGACTAGCGGGAGGGGGAACACCGGGGAGCTGTTTTTT. It encodes CASSPRWTSGRGNTGELFF.

On this clonotype itself: The CDR3 does not end in the conserved phenylalanine or tryptophan, so this is likely a read error. The limits of the CDR3 on the DNA are not certain, so only TCRdb's listed CDR3 is given. The CDR3: CASSVRVSPDAQYS. The V and J genes are TRBV12-3 or TRBV12-4 and TRBJ2-3. The CDR3 spans 14 residues, counting both ends.

Only a few counts were recorded for this clonotype. The V call is TRBV6-5, the J call TRBJ2-3, with a possible D match to TRBD1 (6 bases). CDR3 length: 16 amino acids. Germline CDR1 and CDR2: MNHEY and SVGAGI. Trimming pared 6 bases from V and 1 base from J, leaving 17 bases between. The CDR3 region has the DNA TGTGCCAGCAGCAGGGGATGGACCTTTGGCACAGATACGCAGTATTTT. It codes for CASSRGWTFGTDTQYF.

This clonotype appeared a few times. The gene calls are TRBV3-1 and TRBJ1-4; TRBD1 might be the D (6 bases). CDR3 length: 15 residues. Germline values: CDR1 LGHDT, CDR2 YNNKEL (reference sequence). With 6 bases removed from V and 8 bases from J, the gap between germline ends came to 19 bases. DNA of the CDR3: TGTGCCAGCAGTCCAATTCAGGGGCGAGGAGAAAAACTGTTTTTT. This sequence encodes CASSPIQGRGEKLFF.

The rearrangement links TRBV5-1 to TRBJ2-2; no clear D gene. The CDR3 loop spans 15 amino acids. V was cut by 0 bases and J by 5 bases, with 11 bases left in between. From germline, CDR1 is SGHRS and CDR2 YFSETQ. The CDR3 DNA reads TGCGCCAGCAGCTTGGTCGGCGGTGGAACCGGGGAGCTGTTTTTT. This sequence encodes CASSLVGGGTGELFF.

This chain links TRBV29-1 with TRBJ2-5, with 9 nucleotides matching TRBD2. Germline values: CDR1 SQVTM, CDR2 ANQGSEA. The CDR3 is 14 amino acids. Trimming at V came to 5 bases and at J to 4 bases, leaving 8 bases not matched to a gene. Here the CDR3 reads CSVLGLAGRETQYF. The CDR3 DNA reads TGCAGCGTTTTGGGTCTAGCGGGAAGAGAGACCCAGTACTTC.

This clonotype was seen repeatedly, ten times or more. The chain uses TRBV20-1 and TRBJ1-1; TRBD1 aligns across 7 bases. In germline, CDR1 is DFQATT, CDR2 SNEGSKA (reference sequence). This CDR3 is built from 13 residues. J gave up 0 bases and V 6 bases, and 4 bases lay outside the gene matches. The CDR3 loop reads CSARDSLNTEAFF. CDR3 in DNA: TGCAGTGCGCGGGACAGCCTGAACACTGAAGCTTTCTTT.

This clonotype appeared a few times. The chain combines TRBV9 with TRBJ2-5, with a possible D match to TRBD1 (6 bases). V gave up 0 bases and J gave up 5 bases, with 11 bases separating them. Germline V lookup: CDR1 SGDLS, CDR2 YYNGEE. The CDR3 extends over 14 amino acids. CDR3 bases: TGTGCCAGCAGCGTAGGTTTCAGGGGCGAGACCCAGTACTTC. Its protein product is CASSVGFRGETQYF.

This chain links TRBV12-5 with TRBJ1-1, with a weak D call TRBD1 (6 bases). The CDR3 totals 17 residues. The V gene lost 5 bases and the J gene lost 0 bases, with 19 bases spanning the gap. Germline V gene data show CDR1 as LGHNT and CDR2 as FRNRAP. The CDR3 protein is CASGVLEDRDLNTEAFF. CDR3 DNA sequence: TGTGCTAGTGGTGTTTTAGAGGACAGAGACTTGAACACTGAAGCTTTCTTT.

Only a few counts were recorded for this clonotype. This chain uses TRBV6-5 with TRBJ2-5; 11 bases are a match to TRBD2. TRBJ2-1 explains the end of the DNA better; the J call may be wrong. The CDR3 runs 17 residues. Germline-derived CDR1 and CDR2 are MNHEY and SVGAGI. The CDR3 protein is CASSYAGTSGFYNEQFF. CDR3 sequence (DNA): TGTGCCAGCAGTTACGCCGGGACTAGCGGATTTTACAATGAGCAGTTCTTC.

The chain combines TRBV5-1 with TRBJ1-1; TRBD1 might be the D (5 bases). V was shortened by 3 bases and J by 1 base, with 10 bases between the two germline ends. Germline lookup yields CDR1 SGHRS and CDR2 YFSETQ. This CDR3 contains 14 residues. This chain's CDR3 is CASSSGTANTEAFF. The DNA of the CDR3 is TGCGCCAGCAGCTCTGGGACGGCGAACACTGAAGCTTTCTTT.

The V call is TRBV24-1, the J call TRBJ1-2; 7 positions match TRBD1. Germline assignment: CDR1 KGHDR and CDR2 SFDVKD. The V and J ends lost 4 bases and 5 bases, in that order; junction bases with no gene match: 6. The CDR3 covers 14 residues. The CDR3 DNA reads as TGTGCCACCAGTGAGGCCGGGACAGAATATGGCTACACCTTC. Translating it yields CATSEAGTEYGYTF.

This clonotype occurred a few times. This chain uses TRBV9 with TRBJ2-3, with a possible D match to TRBD1 (5 bases). This CDR3 has 15 amino acids. In germline, CDR1 is SGDLS, CDR2 YYNGEE. Between the trimmed V and J ends, which lost 0 bases and 3 bases, there was a span of 11 bases. The CDR3 region is CASSVEGVRTDTQYF. CDR3 sequence (DNA): TGTGCCAGCAGCGTAGAAGGGGTGAGGACAGATACGCAGTATTTT.

The rearrangement joins TRBV25-1 to TRBJ2-5; 7 nucleotides align to TRBD2. J lost 4 bases, V lost 3 bases, and 5 bases had no gene match. The CDR3 runs to 14 residues. The V gene's germline CDR1 is MGHDK and CDR2 SYGVNS. The DNA for the CDR3 is TGTGCCAGCAGTGATCTACTAGCGTCAGAGACCCAGTACTTC. This gives the protein CASSDLLASETQYF.

This clonotype was observed at least ten times. The chain combines TRBV12-3 or TRBV12-4 with TRBJ2-5; D is undetermined. CDR3 size: 14 residues. V shed 5 bases and J shed 3 bases, with 13 bases lying between them. CDR3 loop: CASSPRIRKETQYF. CDR3 in DNA: TGTGCCAGCAGTCCCCGGATTCGAAAAGAGACCCAGTACTTC.

This clonotype was detected a few times. V usage is TRBV5-1 and J usage is TRBJ1-1; no definite D call. Trimming removed 5 bases from V and 0 bases from J, with 14 bases in between. Germline CDR1 is SGHRS and CDR2 is YFSETQ. The CDR3 runs to 15 residues. This CDR3 is CASSSLELMNTEAFF. In nucleotides, the CDR3 is TGCGCCAGCAGTTCCCTGGAACTAATGAACACTGAAGCTTTCTTT. Using reference TRBV5-1 and TRBJ1-1 for the parts outside the CDR3, the full variable domain is KAGVTQTPRYLIKTRGQQVTLSCSPISGHRSVSWYQQTPGQGLQFLFEYFSETQRNKGNFPGRFSGRQFSNSRSEMNVSTLELGDSALYLCASSSLELMNTEAFFGQGTRLTVV.